This TCR beta chain was found in a study of blood T cell repertoires in COVID-19. In the authors' methods: It was from reference gene primer amplification that nucleated cell counts were estimated. Sequencing used immunoSEQ multiplex PCR; TCRdb keeps in-frame clones, though not all of them. V, J and clone size reflect that table, while D and trimming were determined from the DNA. The table lists 300,000 to 500,000 clones, roughly 90% of them singletons. V lost 0 bases and J 8 bases, leaving 13 bases between the germline ends. CDR3 length equals 15 residues. The germline gives CDR1 MNHEY, CDR2 SVGAGI. This TCR was recovered from a woman in her twenties or thirties with acute COVID-19. V and J are TRBV6-5 and TRBJ1-4; no reliable D call. The sample comprised PBMCs or T cells enriched from blood (not recorded which). CDR3 residues: CASSYSGLGSEKLFF. CDR3 bases: TGTGCCAGCAGTTACTCAGGGTTAGGGAGCGAAAAACTGTTTTTT.